One and the same sample provided the 15 T cell receptor beta chains below, sequenced in a study of shared clonotypes between healthy human individuals. TCRdb keeps only in-frame clones here, not all; method: immunoSEQ multiplex PCR. This repertoire shows hundreds of thousands of clones, about three quarters found once; its top ten account for about an eighth. The material sequenced was PBMCs. These receptors were obtained from a woman between 40 and 50 years old in good health. Some clones in this sample may be carry-over from other donors' samples.

The CDR3 bases are TGTGCCAGTAATGCGGGACAGATGAACACTGAAGCTTTCTTT. Translated: CASNAGQMNTEAFF. This rearrangement joins TRBV19 to TRBJ1-1; TRBD1 agrees at 7 bases. Per the germline V gene, CDR1 is LNHDA and CDR2 is SQIVND (reference sequence). The CDR3 sequence is 14 residues long. With 7 bases clipped from V and 0 bases from J, the junction kept 5 bases outside the gene matches.

At least ten counts were recorded for this clone. This chain connects TRBV7-6 to TRBJ2-3, with D possibly matching TRBD2 (6 bases). V lost 0 bases, J lost 2 bases, and 12 bases lay in between. The germline CDR1 and CDR2 sequences are SGHVS and FNYEAQ. The CDR3 consists of 16 residues. CDR3 sequence reads: CASSLAVGGITDTQYF. DNA of the CDR3: TGTGCCAGCAGCTTAGCGGTTGGAGGGATCACAGATACGCAGTATTTT.

CDR3 region: CSVEEQLSNTEAFF. CDR3 in DNA: TGCAGCGTTGAAGAACAGCTATCCAACACTGAAGCTTTCTTT. The chain is built from TRBV29-1 and TRBJ1-1; D remains unclear. CDR1 and CDR2 from the germline V gene are SQVTM and ANQGSEA. This CDR3 comprises 14 residues. V was cut by 0 bases and J by 2 bases, with 10 bases left in between.

This clone was counted only a few times. V and J are TRBV29-1 and TRBJ2-2, with 7 bases that match TRBD2. From germline, CDR1 is SQVTM and CDR2 ANQGSEA. Losses at the gene ends were 4 bases for V and 6 bases for J; bases not matched to a gene: 8. There are 14 residues in the CDR3. CDR3 nucleotides: TGCAGCGTTGTGTGGGGCGGGAGACCCGGGGAGCTGTTTTTT. Amino acids: CSVVWGGRPGELFF.

About this clone itself: A far larger clone lies a single base away; this is likely a read error. Different DNA sequences within this sample yield the same CDR3. The V call is TRBV5-1, the J call TRBJ2-7; a possible D gene is TRBD2 (6 bases). This CDR3 contains 14 residues. Germline-derived CDR1 and CDR2 are SGHRS and YFSETQ. The V gene lost 2 bases and the J gene lost 5 bases, with 14 bases spanning the gap. The CDR3 sequence is CASSLSGRINEQYF. CDR3 sequence (DNA): TGCGCCAGCAGCTTAAGTGGGAGGATTAACGAGCAGTACTTC.

For this clone: Other DNA sequences of this sample code for an identical CDR3. The rearrangement links TRBV27 to TRBJ1-1; 7 positions agree with TRBD1. This CDR3 spans 14 amino acids. Germline loops: CDR1 MNHEY, CDR2 SMNVEV (reference sequence). V lost 5 bases and J lost 1; bases outside the gene matches: 4. CDR3 protein: CASSRGGWNTEAFF. The CDR3 nucleotides are TGTGCCAGCAGTAGAGGGGGCTGGAACACTGAAGCTTTCTTT.

This chain joins TRBV28 and TRBJ2-7, with D hard to call. This CDR3 spans 13 amino acids. Trimming removed 3 bases from V and 2 bases from J, with 8 bases in between. Germline CDR1 is MDHEN and CDR2 is SYDVKM. CDR3 sequence (DNA): TGTGCCAGCAGTTTTGGAACAGCCTACGAGCAGTACTTC. It translates to CASSFGTAYEQYF.

The chain combines TRBV5-1 with TRBJ2-2; D not certain. The germline gives CDR1 SGHRS, CDR2 YFSETQ. The CDR3 extends over 16 amino acids. V was shortened by 0 bases and J by 7 bases, with 16 bases between the two germline ends. The CDR3 DNA sequence: TGCGCCAGCAGCTTGGCAGGAGTTGCGCGTAGCGGGGAGCTGTTTTTT. It is translated as CASSLAGVARSGELFF.

This clone has a count of ten or more. V is TRBV15 and J is TRBJ1-1, with 9 bases identical to TRBD1. Germline V CDR1 and CDR2: LNHNV, YYDKDF (reference sequence). This CDR3 spans 13 amino acids. V was clipped by 1 base and J by 11 bases; unmatched bases: 5. DNA of the CDR3: TGTGCCACCAGCAGAGGAGGGGACAGGGCGGCTTTCTTT. Translated: CATSRGGDRAAFF.

The CDR3 protein is CASSVVDRASTEAFF. The DNA for the CDR3 is TGTGCCAGCAGCGTAGTGGACCGGGCCAGCACTGAAGCTTTCTTT. The J gene is TRBJ1-1, the V gene TRBV9; D gene uncertain. The CDR3 sequence is 15 residues long. The ends were cut back, 0 bases at V and 4 bases at J, with 13 bases in the middle. The germline gives CDR1 SGDLS, CDR2 YYNGEE. The full variable domain, its missing parts supplied by reference TRBV9 and TRBJ1-1, is DSGVTQTPKHLITATGQRVTLRCSPRSGDLSVYWYQQSLDQGLQFLIQYYNGEERAKGNILERFSAQQFPDLHSELNLSSLELGDSALYFCASSVVDRASTEAFFGQGTRLTVV.

J is TRBJ1-1 and V is TRBV12-5; D call uncertain. The V gene lost 0 bases and the J gene lost 0 bases, with 14 bases spanning the gap. The CDR3 is 17 amino acids. CDR1 is LGHNT, CDR2 FRNRAP, per germline. The CDR3 DNA reads TGTGCTAGTGGTTTGGTACTTGACTCCAGTTTGAACACTGAAGCTTTCTTT. Its translation: CASGLVLDSSLNTEAFF. Based on the CDR3 plus reference TRBV12-5 and TRBJ1-1, the full variable domain is DARVTQTPRHKVTEMGQEVTMRCQPILGHNTVFWYRQTMMQGLELLAYFRNRAPLDDSGMPKDRFSAEMPDATLATLKIQPSEPRDSAVYFCASGLVLDSSLNTEAFFGQGTRLTVV.

This clone was detected a few times. This CDR3 is CASSPSGRKGEQYF. CDR3 in DNA: TGTGCCAGCAGCCCCAGCGGGAGAAAAGGCGAGCAGTACTTC. The chain links TRBV27 to TRBJ2-7; 8 positions agree with TRBD2. The V gene end was trimmed by 6 bases and the J gene end by 6 bases; junction bases not matched to a gene: 10. The CDR3 consists of 14 residues. CDR1 and CDR2 from the germline V gene are MNHEY and SMNVEV (reference sequence).

The chain uses TRBV28 and TRBJ2-1, with 8 bases fitting TRBD1. This CDR3 contains 15 residues. Losses at the gene ends were 7 bases for V and 3 bases for J; bases not matched to a gene: 8. Looked up from germline, CDR1 is MDHEN and CDR2 is SYDVKM. The chain's CDR3 is CASTLTGGFYNEQFF. DNA of the CDR3: TGTGCCAGCACCTTAACAGGGGGGTTCTACAATGAGCAGTTCTTC.

This clone came up once. V usage is TRBV5-1 and J usage is TRBJ2-7, with 7 nucleotides matching TRBD2. V lost 4 bases to trimming and J lost 4 bases; unmatched junction nucleotides: 8. Germline CDR1 SGHRS, CDR2 YFSETQ. The CDR3 consists of 14 residues. This CDR3 reads CASSPWRERYEQYF. The CDR3 region has the DNA TGCGCCAGCAGCCCCTGGCGGGAGCGATACGAGCAGTACTTC. Together with reference TRBV5-1 and TRBJ2-7, the CDR3 gives the full variable domain: KAGVTQTPRYLIKTRGQQVTLSCSPISGHRSVSWYQQTPGQGLQFLFEYFSETQRNKGNFPGRFSGRQFSNSRSEMNVSTLELGDSALYLCASSPWRERYEQYFGPGTRLTVT.

V usage is TRBV30 and J usage is TRBJ1-2; D possibly corresponds to TRBD1 (6 bases). The germline CDR1 and CDR2 sequences are GTSNPN and SVGIG (reference sequence). The length of the CDR3 is 13 residues. In nucleotides, the CDR3 is TGTGCTTTCTCCCCGACAGGTTTCTATGGCTACACCTTC. Protein sequence: CAFSPTGFYGYTF.